This TCR beta chain was obtained from a study of cytomegalovirus exposure and HLA in healthy donors. Study at large: About 85 million unique TCRs from HLA-typed donors were held in an early release of data. Study results and caveats: CMV serostatus alone was available as immune exposure information.

Primers: 60 Vbeta forward and 13 Jbeta reverse. The assay was immunoSEQ multiplex PCR, and TCRdb's table has in-frame clones only and misses some. The sample yields hundreds of thousands of clones, approximately 84% seen once. Comments on this clone: The target antigen is unknown.

CDR3 length: 16 residues. Germline values: CDR1 LNHNV, CDR2 YYDKDF (reference sequence). Trimming removed 1 base at V and 3 bases at J, with 15 bases between. The clonotype originates from a girl between 2 and 10 years old in good health and CMV-seronegative. The sequenced material came from PBMCs. The V and J genes are TRBV15 and TRBJ2-5, with D possibly matching TRBD1 (6 bases). The CDR3 is CATSRVSTGHKETQYF. CDR3 DNA sequence: TGTGCCACCAGCAGAGTTAGTACAGGGCATAAAGAGACCCAGTACTTC.